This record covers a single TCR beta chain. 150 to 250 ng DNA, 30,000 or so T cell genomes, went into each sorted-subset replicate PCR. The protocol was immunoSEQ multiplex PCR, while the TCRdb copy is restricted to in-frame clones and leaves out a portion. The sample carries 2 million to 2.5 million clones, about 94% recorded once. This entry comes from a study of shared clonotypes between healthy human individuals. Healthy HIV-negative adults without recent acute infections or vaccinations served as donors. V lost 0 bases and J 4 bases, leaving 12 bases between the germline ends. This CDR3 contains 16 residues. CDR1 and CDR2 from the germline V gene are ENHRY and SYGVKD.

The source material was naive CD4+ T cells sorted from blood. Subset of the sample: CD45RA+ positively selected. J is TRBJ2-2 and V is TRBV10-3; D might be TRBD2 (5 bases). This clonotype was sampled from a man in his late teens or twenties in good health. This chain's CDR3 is CAISESEGSITGELFF. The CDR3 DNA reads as TGTGCCATCAGTGAGTCAGAGGGATCAATCACCGGGGAGCTGTTTTTT.